The present TCR beta chain was sequenced within a study of regulatory T cells in long-lasting Graves disease. Assembly of TCR beta libraries relied on iRepertoire HTBI primers together with Arm-PCR of CDR3 regions. From the multiplex PCR reads, TCRdb called clonotypes with MiXCR, one entry per CDR3 protein. The data hold fewer than 650,000 distinct CDR3 sequences, with roughly 15% observed a single time. Documented time point: newly diagnosed GD, antithyroid drugs for less than 3 months. Scientists built the TCR library using RNA that was extracted from PBMCs. Unmatched junction bases numbered 15, after V lost 5 bases and J lost 5 bases. This CDR3 has 17 amino acids. Germline CDR1 and CDR2: LNHDA and SQIVND (reference sequence). This sample also appeared in a second study, on T cells in Graves' hyperthyroidism and ophthalmopathy.

This TCR derives from a woman aged 25 to 39 with Graves disease. The rearrangement joins TRBV19 to TRBJ2-1; TRBD2 agrees at 7 bases. The sequenced sample was peripheral blood mononuclear cells (PBMCs), obtained at new diagnosis, from a patient treated with antithyroid drugs. CDR3 region: CASSRAGLLAANNEQFF. Here the CDR3 DNA reads TGTGCCAGTAGTCGGGCGGGACTTCTAGCGGCGAACAATGAGCAGTTCTTC.